One and the same sample provided the 8 T cell receptor beta chains below, sequenced in a study of blood T cell repertoires in COVID-19. Assay used: immunoSEQ multiplex PCR; TCRdb lists only in-frame clones, some missing. The sample holds about 440,000 clones, more than 70% seen once. Material: peripheral blood. Receptors originate from a woman aged 45 to 65 with COVID-19, enrolled during active disease.

The chain uses TRBV7-2 and TRBJ2-3; D unclear. CDR3 length: 13 residues. Trimming took 1 base from V and 5 from J, leaving 7 bases between them. Germline assignment: CDR1 SGHTA and CDR2 FQGNSA. CDR3 residues: CASSLVSLDTQYF. CDR3 in DNA: TGTGCCAGCAGCTTAGTGTCGTTAGATACGCAGTATTTT.

This rearrangement joins TRBV10-1 to TRBJ1-1, with a tentative D call TRBD1 (6 bases). CDR1 and CDR2 from the germline V gene are WNHNN and SYGVQD (reference sequence). The CDR3 contains 12 residues. Trimming stripped 3 bases from V and 7 bases from J, with 9 bases between. For the CDR3, the DNA is TGCGCCAGCAGTGAACCAGGGGTTGAAGCTTTCTTT. It is translated as CASSEPGVEAFF.

This clone showed up just a few times. The chain couples TRBV4-1 to TRBJ2-7; 8 nucleotides align to TRBD1. The CDR3 is made up of 15 amino acids. Germline CDR1 is MGHRA and CDR2 is YSYEKL. J lost 5 bases, V lost 4 bases, and 10 bases had no gene match. CDR3 region: CASSLWTGSDHEQYF. CDR3 nucleotide sequence: TGCGCCAGCAGCCTCTGGACAGGGTCGGATCACGAGCAGTACTTC.

This clone was counted a few times. The chain has TRBV5-1 and TRBJ1-1; D is unresolved. This CDR3 is built from 13 residues. Germline V lookup: CDR1 SGHRS, CDR2 YFSETQ. V was trimmed by 7 bases and J by 1 base, leaving 11 bases between them. CDR3 protein: CASAGNANTEAFF. CDR3 coding DNA: TGCGCCAGCGCTGGCAACGCGAACACTGAAGCTTTCTTT.

This clone was observed a handful of times. The V call is TRBV7-8, the J call TRBJ1-1, with D unclear. CDR3 length equals 15 residues. V was cut by 5 bases and J by 1 base, with 14 bases left in between. Per the germline V gene, CDR1 is SGHVS and CDR2 is FQNEAQ. The CDR3 bases are TGTGCCAGCAGCCCCGAGGCAGATTGGAACACTGAAGCTTTCTTT. Protein: CASSPEADWNTEAFF.

The chain has TRBV11-2 and TRBJ1-3; 7 bases are shared with TRBD1. Germline loops: CDR1 SGHAT, CDR2 FQNNGV. The trim removed 5 bases at V and 1 base at J, leaving 5 bases unmatched. The CDR3 contains 15 residues. The CDR3 DNA follows: TGTGCCAGCAGCCACTCGACAGGGTCTGGAAACACCATATATTTT. Encoded protein: CASSHSTGSGNTIYF.

V usage is TRBV2 and J usage is TRBJ2-6; the match to TRBD1 covers 8 bases. Germline CDR1 reads SNHLY; CDR2 reads FYNNEI. V shed 5 bases and J 0 bases; nucleotides not matched to a gene: 3. The CDR3 has 16 residues. The CDR3 reads CASSRDRRSGANVLTF. Written as DNA, the CDR3 is TGTGCCAGCAGTAGGGACAGGCGCTCTGGGGCCAACGTCCTGACTTTC.

The V and J genes are TRBV5-4 and TRBJ2-5; 10 nucleotides agree with TRBD2. The CDR3 has 16 amino acids. Per the germline V gene, CDR1 is SGHNT and CDR2 is YYREEE (reference sequence). V shed 3 bases and J 3 bases; nucleotides not matched to a gene: 8. CDR3 in amino acids: CASSSVRLAGEETQYF. The CDR3 region has the DNA TGTGCCAGCAGCTCAGTCCGGCTAGCGGGGGAAGAGACCCAGTACTTC.